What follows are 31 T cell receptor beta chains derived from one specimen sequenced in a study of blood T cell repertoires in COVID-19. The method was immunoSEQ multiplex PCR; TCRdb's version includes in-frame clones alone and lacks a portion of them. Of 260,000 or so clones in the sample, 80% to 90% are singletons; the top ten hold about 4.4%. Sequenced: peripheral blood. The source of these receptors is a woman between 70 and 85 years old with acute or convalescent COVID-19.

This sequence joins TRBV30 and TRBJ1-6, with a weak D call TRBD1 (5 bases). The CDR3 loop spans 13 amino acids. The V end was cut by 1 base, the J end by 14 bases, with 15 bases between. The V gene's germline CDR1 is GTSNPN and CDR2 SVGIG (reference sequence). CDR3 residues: CAWSAIQRGSLHF. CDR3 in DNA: TGTGCCTGGAGTGCCATCCAAAGGGGCTCCCTCCACTTT.

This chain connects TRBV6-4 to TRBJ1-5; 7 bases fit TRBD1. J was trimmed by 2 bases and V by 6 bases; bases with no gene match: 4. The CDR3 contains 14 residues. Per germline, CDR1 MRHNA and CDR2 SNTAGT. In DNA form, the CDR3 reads TGTGCCAGCAGCTTAGGGGGCGGCAATCAGCCCCAGCATTTT. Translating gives CASSLGGGNQPQHF.

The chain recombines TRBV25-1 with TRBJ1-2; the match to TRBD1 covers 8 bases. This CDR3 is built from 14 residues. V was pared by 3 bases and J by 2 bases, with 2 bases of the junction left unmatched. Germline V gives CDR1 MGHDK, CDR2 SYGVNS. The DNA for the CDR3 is TGTGCCAGCAGTGACCGGACAGGGAACTATGGCTACACCTTC. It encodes CASSDRTGNYGYTF.

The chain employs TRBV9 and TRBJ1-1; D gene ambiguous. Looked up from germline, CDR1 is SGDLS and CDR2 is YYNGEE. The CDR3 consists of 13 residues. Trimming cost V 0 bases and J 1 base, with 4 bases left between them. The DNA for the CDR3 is TGTGCCAGCAGCGTAGACTGGAACACTGAAGCTTTCTTT. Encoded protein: CASSVDWNTEAFF.

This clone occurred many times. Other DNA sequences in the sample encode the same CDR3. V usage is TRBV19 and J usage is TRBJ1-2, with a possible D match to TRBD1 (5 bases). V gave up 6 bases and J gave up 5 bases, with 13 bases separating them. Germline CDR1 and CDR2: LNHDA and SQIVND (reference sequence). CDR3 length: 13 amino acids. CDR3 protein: CASRRTGTYGYTF. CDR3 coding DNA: TGTGCCAGTAGAAGAACCGGGACTTATGGCTACACCTTC.

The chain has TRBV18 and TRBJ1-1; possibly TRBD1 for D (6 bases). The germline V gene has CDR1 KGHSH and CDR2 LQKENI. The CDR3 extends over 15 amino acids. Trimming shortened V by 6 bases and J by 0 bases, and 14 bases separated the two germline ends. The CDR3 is CASSPRGSMNTEAFF. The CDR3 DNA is TGTGCCAGCTCCCCCAGGGGATCCATGAACACTGAAGCTTTCTTT. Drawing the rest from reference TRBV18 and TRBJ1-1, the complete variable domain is NAGVMQNPRHLVRRRGQEARLRCSPMKGHSHVYWYRQLPEEGLKFMVYLQKENIIDESGMPKERFSAEFPKEGPSILRIQQVVRGDSAAYFCASSPRGSMNTEAFFGQGTRLTVV.

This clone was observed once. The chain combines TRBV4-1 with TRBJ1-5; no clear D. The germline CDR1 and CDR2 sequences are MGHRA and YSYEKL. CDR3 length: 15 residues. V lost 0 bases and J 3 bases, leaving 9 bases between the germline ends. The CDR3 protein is CASSQEFQDNQPQHF. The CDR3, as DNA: TGCGCCAGCAGCCAAGAGTTCCAGGACAATCAGCCCCAGCATTTT.

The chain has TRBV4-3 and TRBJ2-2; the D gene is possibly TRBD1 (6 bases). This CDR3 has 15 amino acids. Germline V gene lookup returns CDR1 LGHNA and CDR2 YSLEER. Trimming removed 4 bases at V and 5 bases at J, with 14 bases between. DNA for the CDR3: TGCGCCAGCAGCCCGCAAACAGGACAGACCGGGGAGCTGTTTTTT. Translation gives CASSPQTGQTGELFF.

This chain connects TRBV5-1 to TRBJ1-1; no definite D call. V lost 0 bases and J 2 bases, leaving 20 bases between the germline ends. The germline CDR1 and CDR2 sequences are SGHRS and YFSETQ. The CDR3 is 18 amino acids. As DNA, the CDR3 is TGCGCCAGCAGCTTGGTAGGTCTGCGGCAGCAGATAAACACTGAAGCTTTCTTT. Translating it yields CASSLVGLRQQINTEAFF.

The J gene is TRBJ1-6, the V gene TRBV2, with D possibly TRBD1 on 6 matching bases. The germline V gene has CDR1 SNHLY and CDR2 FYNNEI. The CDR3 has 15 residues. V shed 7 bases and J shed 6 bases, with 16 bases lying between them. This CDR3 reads CASIPQGTTNSPLHF. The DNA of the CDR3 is TGTGCCAGCATCCCTCAAGGGACAACTAATTCACCCCTCCACTTT.

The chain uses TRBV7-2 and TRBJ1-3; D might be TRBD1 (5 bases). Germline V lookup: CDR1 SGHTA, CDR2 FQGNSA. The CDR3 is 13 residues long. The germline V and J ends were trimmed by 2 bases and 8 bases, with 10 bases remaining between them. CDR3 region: CASSLLAGYTIYF. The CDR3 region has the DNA TGTGCCAGCAGCTTATTGGCAGGGTACACCATATATTTT.

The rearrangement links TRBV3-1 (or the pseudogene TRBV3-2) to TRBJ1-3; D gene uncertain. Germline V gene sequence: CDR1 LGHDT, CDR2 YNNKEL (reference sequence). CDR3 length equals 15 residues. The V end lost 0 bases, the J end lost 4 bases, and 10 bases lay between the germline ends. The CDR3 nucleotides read TGTGCCAGCAGCCAAGAAGCGGGGTCCGGAAACACCATATATTTT. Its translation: CASSQEAGSGNTIYF.

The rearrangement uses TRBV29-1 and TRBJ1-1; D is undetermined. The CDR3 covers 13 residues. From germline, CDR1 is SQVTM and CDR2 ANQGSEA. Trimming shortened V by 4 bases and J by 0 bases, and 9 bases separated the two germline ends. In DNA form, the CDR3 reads TGCAGCGTTGTTCGGCGGATGAACACTGAAGCTTTCTTT. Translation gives CSVVRRMNTEAFF. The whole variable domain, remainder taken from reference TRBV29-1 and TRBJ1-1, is SAVISQKPSRDICQRGTSLTIQCQVDSQVTMMFWYRQQPGQSLTLIATANQGSEATYESGFVIDKFPISRPNLTFSTLTVSNMSPEDSSIYLCSVVRRMNTEAFFGQGTRLTVV.

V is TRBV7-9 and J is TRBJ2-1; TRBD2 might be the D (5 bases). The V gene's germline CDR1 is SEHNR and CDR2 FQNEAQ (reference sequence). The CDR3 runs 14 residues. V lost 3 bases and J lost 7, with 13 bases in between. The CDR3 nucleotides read TGTGCCAGCAGCTTTGATACCAGAGGGAATGAGCAGTTCTTC. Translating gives CASSFDTRGNEQFF.

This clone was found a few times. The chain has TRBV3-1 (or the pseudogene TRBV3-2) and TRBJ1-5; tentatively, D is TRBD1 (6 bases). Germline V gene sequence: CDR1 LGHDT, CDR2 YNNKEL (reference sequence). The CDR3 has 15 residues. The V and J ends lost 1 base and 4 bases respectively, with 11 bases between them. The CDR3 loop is CASSQGGGANQPQHF. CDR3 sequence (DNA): TGTGCCAGCAGCCAAGGAGGGGGGGCAAATCAGCCCCAGCATTTT.

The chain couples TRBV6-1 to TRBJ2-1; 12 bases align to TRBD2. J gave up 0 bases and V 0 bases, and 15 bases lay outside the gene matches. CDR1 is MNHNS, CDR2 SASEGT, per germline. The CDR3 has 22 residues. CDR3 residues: CASSEAGSRLAGVASSYNEQFF. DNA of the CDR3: TGTGCCAGCAGTGAAGCGGGGTCAAGACTAGCGGGGGTCGCAAGCTCCTACAATGAGCAGTTCTTC.

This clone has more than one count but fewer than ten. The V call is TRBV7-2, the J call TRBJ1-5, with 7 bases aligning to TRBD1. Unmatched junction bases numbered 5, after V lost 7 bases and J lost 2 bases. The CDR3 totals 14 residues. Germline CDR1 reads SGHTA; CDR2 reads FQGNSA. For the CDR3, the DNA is TGTGCCAGCAACTACAGGGGTGGCAATCAGCCCCAGCATTTT. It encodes CASNYRGGNQPQHF.

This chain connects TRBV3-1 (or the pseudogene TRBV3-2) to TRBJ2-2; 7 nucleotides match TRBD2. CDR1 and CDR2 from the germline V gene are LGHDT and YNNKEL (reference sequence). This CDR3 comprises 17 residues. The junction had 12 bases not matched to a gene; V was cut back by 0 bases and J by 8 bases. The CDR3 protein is CASSQERLAASGGELFF. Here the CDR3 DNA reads TGTGCCAGCAGCCAAGAGAGGCTAGCGGCGAGCGGTGGGGAGCTGTTTTTT.

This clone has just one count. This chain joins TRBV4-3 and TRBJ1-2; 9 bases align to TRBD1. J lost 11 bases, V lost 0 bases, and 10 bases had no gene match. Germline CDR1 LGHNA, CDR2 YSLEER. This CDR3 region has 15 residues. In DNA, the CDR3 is TGCGCCAGCAGCCAAGAGAGTCGACAGGGGGATACTTACACCTTC. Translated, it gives CASSQESRQGDTYTF.

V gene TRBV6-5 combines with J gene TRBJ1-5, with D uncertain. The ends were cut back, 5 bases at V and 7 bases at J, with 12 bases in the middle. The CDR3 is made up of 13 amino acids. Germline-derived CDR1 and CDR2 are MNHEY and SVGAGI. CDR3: CASSPRPRQPQHF. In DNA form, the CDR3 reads TGTGCCAGCAGTCCCCGTCCCAGGCAGCCCCAGCATTTT.

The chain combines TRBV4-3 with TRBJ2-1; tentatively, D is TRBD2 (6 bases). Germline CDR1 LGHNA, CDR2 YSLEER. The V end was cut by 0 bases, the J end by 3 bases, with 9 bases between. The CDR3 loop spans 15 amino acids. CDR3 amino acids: CASSQEEGLYNEQFF. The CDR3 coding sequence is TGCGCCAGCAGCCAAGAGGAGGGTCTCTACAATGAGCAGTTCTTC.

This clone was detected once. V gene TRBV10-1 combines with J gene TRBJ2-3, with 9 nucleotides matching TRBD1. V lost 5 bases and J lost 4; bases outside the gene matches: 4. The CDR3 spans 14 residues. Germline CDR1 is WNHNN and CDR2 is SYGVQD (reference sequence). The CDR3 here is CASSRTGVADTQYF. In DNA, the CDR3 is TGCGCCAGCAGTCGGACAGGGGTGGCAGATACGCAGTATTTT.

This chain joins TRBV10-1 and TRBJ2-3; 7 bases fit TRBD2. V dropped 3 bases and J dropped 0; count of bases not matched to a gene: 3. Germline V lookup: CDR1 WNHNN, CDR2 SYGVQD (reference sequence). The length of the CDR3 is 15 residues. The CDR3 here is CASSDQAGSTDTQYF. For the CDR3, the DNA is TGCGCCAGCAGTGATCAAGCGGGGAGCACAGATACGCAGTATTTT.

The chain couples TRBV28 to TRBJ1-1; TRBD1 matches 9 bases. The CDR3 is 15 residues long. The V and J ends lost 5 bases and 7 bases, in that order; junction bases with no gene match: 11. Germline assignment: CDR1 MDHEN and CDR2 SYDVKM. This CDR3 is CASSPTGTGLVEAFF. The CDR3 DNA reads TGTGCCAGCAGTCCGACCGGGACAGGGCTTGTTGAAGCTTTCTTT.

CDR3 in amino acids: CASSELWEGNTIYF. CDR3 sequence (DNA): TGTGCCAGCAGTGAACTTTGGGAGGGAAACACCATATATTTT. V gene TRBV6-1 combines with J gene TRBJ1-3; D remains ambiguous. The CDR3 loop spans 14 amino acids. Germline CDR1 reads MNHNS; CDR2 reads SASEGT. V lost 2 bases to trimming and J lost 4 bases, with 9 bases between them.

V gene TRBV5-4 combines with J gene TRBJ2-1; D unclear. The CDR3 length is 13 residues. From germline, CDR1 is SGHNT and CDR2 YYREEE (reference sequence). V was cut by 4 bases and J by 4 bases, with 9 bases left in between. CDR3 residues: CASSPDTYNEQFF. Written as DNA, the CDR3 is TGTGCCAGCAGCCCCGACACTTACAATGAGCAGTTCTTC.

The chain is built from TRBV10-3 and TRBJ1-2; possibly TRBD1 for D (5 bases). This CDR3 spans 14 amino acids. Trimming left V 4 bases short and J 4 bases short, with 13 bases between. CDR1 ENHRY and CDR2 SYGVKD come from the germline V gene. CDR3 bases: TGTGCCATCAGTGTGGACACTCAATCCTATGGCTACACCTTC. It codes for CAISVDTQSYGYTF.

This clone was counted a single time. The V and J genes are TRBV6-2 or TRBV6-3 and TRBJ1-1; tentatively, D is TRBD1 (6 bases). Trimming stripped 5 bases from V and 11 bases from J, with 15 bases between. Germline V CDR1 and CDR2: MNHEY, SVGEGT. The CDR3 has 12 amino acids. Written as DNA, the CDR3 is TGTGCCAGCAGTGACTACAGGGTTACTGCTTTCTTT. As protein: CASSDYRVTAFF.

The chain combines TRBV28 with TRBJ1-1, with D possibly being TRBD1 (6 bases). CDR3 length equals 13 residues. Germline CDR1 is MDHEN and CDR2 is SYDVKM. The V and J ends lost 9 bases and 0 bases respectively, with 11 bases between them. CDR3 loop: CASEDRMNTEAFF. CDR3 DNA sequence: TGTGCCAGTGAAGACAGGATGAACACTGAAGCTTTCTTT.

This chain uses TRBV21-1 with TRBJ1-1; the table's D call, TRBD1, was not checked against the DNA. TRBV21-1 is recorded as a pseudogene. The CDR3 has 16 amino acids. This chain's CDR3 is CASSKEIGTGRTEAFF. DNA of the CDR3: TGTGCCAGCAGCAAAGAAATCGGGACAGGGAGGACTGAAGCTTTCTTT.

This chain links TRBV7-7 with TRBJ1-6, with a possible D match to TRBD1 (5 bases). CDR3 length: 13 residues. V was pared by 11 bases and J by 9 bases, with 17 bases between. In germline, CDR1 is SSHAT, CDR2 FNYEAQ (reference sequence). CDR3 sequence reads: CAPGVLVGSPLHF. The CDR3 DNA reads TGTGCCCCGGGGGTATTGGTAGGTTCACCCCTCCACTTT.